The 15 T cell receptor beta chains below all came from one sample that was sequenced in a study of CD8+ T cells in alopecia areata. Sequencing relied on a cDNA template that was reverse transcribed from extracted RNA. Sequencing was performed with immunoSEQ multiplex PCR; in TCRdb, only in-frame clones are kept and a portion is missing. The sample yields about 130,000 clones, roughly 54% seen once. Sequenced material: CD4+ T cells sorted from blood, taken at week 0. The receptors come from a human donor with alopecia areata.

The V call is TRBV27, the J call TRBJ1-4; D remains ambiguous. The CDR3 totals 13 residues. V shed 5 bases and J shed 6 bases, with 10 bases lying between them. Germline V gives CDR1 MNHEY, CDR2 SMNVEV (reference sequence). CDR3 nucleotide sequence: TGTGCCAGCAGTGGGCGTAGCGATGAAAAACTGTTTTTT. This gives the protein CASSGRSDEKLFF.

About this clone: This same CDR3 is encoded by further DNA sequences in the sample. The CDR3 region has the DNA TGTGCCAGCAGCCGGGCCGGGACTAGCGGTTACGAGCAGTACTTC. Encoded protein: CASSRAGTSGYEQYF. This chain joins TRBV7-9 and TRBJ2-7, with TRBD2 matching over 11 bases. The V segment lost 5 bases and the J segment 4 bases; nucleotides outside the gene matches: 7. CDR3 length equals 15 residues. Germline V gene sequence: CDR1 SEHNR, CDR2 FQNEAQ (reference sequence).

The chain employs TRBV7-2 and TRBJ2-3; TRBD2 matches at 11 bases. The germline V gene encodes CDR1 SGHTA and CDR2 FQGNSA. Trimming took 1 base from V and 1 from J; bases not matched to a gene: 1. The CDR3 spans 16 residues. CDR3 loop: CASSLVSGGGTDTQYF. CDR3 DNA: TGTGCCAGCAGCTTAGTTAGCGGGGGGGGCACAGATACGCAGTATTTT.

The chain carries TRBV7-2 and TRBJ1-2, with D tentatively TRBD1 (5 bases). Germline V gene lookup returns CDR1 SGHTA and CDR2 FQGNSA. The CDR3 consists of 13 residues. The germline V and J ends were trimmed by 5 bases and 5 bases, with 12 bases remaining between them. The CDR3, as DNA: TGTGCCAGCAGCCAGGGACTACCATATGGCTACACCTTC. Translated: CASSQGLPYGYTF.

The V gene is TRBV19, the J gene TRBJ2-5; 7 positions agree with TRBD2. CDR3 size: 15 residues. Germline values: CDR1 LNHDA, CDR2 SQIVND (reference sequence). J was trimmed by 5 bases and V by 5 bases; bases with no gene match: 11. The CDR3 bases are TGTGCCAGTAGTCACCAGCGGGGAGGGGCGGAGACCCAGTACTTC. This sequence encodes CASSHQRGGAETQYF.

The chain carries TRBV7-9 and TRBJ2-6, with a weak D call TRBD1 (5 bases). With 2 bases removed from V and 0 bases from J, the gap between germline ends came to 17 bases. The CDR3 runs to 19 residues. From germline, CDR1 is SEHNR and CDR2 FQNEAQ (reference sequence). The chain's CDR3 is CASSLQWGSSSSGANVLTF. As DNA, the CDR3 is TGTGCCAGCAGCTTACAGTGGGGCAGCTCGAGCTCTGGGGCCAACGTCCTGACTTTC.

The rearrangement joins TRBV18 to TRBJ2-3; D not certain. Deletions cut 4 bases from V and 6 bases from J, with 8 bases between. CDR1 and CDR2 (germline): KGHSH, LQKENI. There are 12 residues in the CDR3. The CDR3 loop reads CASSLIMDTQYF. DNA for the CDR3: TGTGCCAGCTCACTCATTATGGATACGCAGTATTTT.

The rearrangement joins TRBV11-2 to TRBJ2-5; D may be TRBD1 (5 bases). The V gene lost 4 bases and the J gene lost 4 bases, with 16 bases spanning the gap. The CDR3 totals 15 residues. CDR1 and CDR2 from the germline V gene are SGHAT and FQNNGV. The CDR3 DNA sequence: TGTGCCAGCAGCTCGCCAGGACCAAGGGGAGAGACCCAGTACTTC. This codes for CASSSPGPRGETQYF.

The V and J genes are TRBV2 and TRBJ2-5; the D is unclear. CDR3 length: 11 residues. Trimming stripped 3 bases from V and 5 bases from J, with 4 bases between. Germline lookup yields CDR1 SNHLY and CDR2 FYNNEI. DNA for the CDR3: TGTGCCAGCAGTGACTTGGAGACCCAGTACTTC. Protein sequence: CASSDLETQYF.

Concerning this clone itself: At one end the junction does not follow the germline gene, possibly because of a read error. The genes are TRBV7-2 and TRBJ2-7, with a weak D call TRBD1 (6 bases). CDR1 SGHTA and CDR2 FQGNSA come from the germline V gene. The CDR3 covers 15 residues. The CDR3 loop reads CASSLAPGRGYEQYF. CDR3 sequence (DNA): TGTGCCAGCAGCCTAGCCCCGGGCAGGGGTTACGAGCAGTACTTC.

This clone was recorded once. The genes are TRBV18 and TRBJ2-7; 11 bases map to TRBD2. Germline CDR1 KGHSH, CDR2 LQKENI. The CDR3 loop spans 17 amino acids. V lost 1 base to trimming and J lost 0 bases; unmatched junction nucleotides: 5. The CDR3 bases are TGTGCCAGCTCACCACAGGGACTAGCGGAATTCTCCTACGAGCAGTACTTC. Its protein is CASSPQGLAEFSYEQYF.

This clone was seen only a few times. V and J are TRBV28 and TRBJ1-6; 9 nucleotides agree with TRBD1. The length of the CDR3 is 16 residues. Germline CDR1 is MDHEN and CDR2 is SYDVKM. V gave up 2 bases and J gave up 10 bases; unmatched junction bases: 9. CDR3 in DNA: TGTGCCAGCAGTTTACCGGGACAGGGAACCTCCTCACCCCTCCACTTT. Its translation: CASSLPGQGTSSPLHF.

This sequence joins TRBV9 and TRBJ2-3, with D possibly matching TRBD2 (6 bases). The CDR3 is made up of 16 amino acids. Germline CDR1 SGDLS, CDR2 YYNGEE. V dropped 0 bases and J dropped 1 base, with 12 bases sitting between them. The CDR3 loop reads CASSVVGGVGTDTQYF. As DNA, the CDR3 is TGTGCCAGCAGCGTAGTGGGCGGGGTAGGCACAGATACGCAGTATTTT.

In DNA form, the CDR3 reads TGTGCCAGCAGTGAAGGATCTAGAGGTGCGGCCGAGCAGTACTTC. It codes for CASSEGSRGAAEQYF. V gene TRBV2 combines with J gene TRBJ2-7; D remains ambiguous. Per the germline V gene, CDR1 is SNHLY and CDR2 is FYNNEI. The CDR3 is 15 residues long. Trimming took 1 base from V and 6 from J, leaving 16 bases between them.

This clone appeared a few times. The chain links TRBV10-3 to TRBJ2-1; 14 bases match TRBD2. Germline loops: CDR1 ENHRY, CDR2 SYGVKD. The CDR3 has 15 amino acids. V was clipped by 6 bases and J by 9 bases; unmatched bases: 7. CDR3 sequence (DNA): TGTGCCATCAGCGACGGACTAGCGGGGGGCAGTGAGCAGTTCTTC. This codes for CAISDGLAGGSEQFF.